Shown below are 25 T cell receptor beta chains from a single sample sequenced in a study of radiotherapy plus CTLA-4 blockade in lung cancer. The data were produced by immunoSEQ multiplex PCR, yet TCRdb's version contains in-frame clones alone and is incomplete. Of about 45,000 clones in the sample, more than 60% were seen once. Sequenced material: peripheral blood, taken from a patient treated with radiotherapy plus ipilimumab. These receptors originate from a human donor with non-small cell lung cancer who had a partial response to radiotherapy plus ipilimumab.

This chain links TRBV27 with TRBJ2-7, with D tentatively TRBD2 (6 bases). The germline V and J ends were trimmed by 3 bases and 7 bases, with 16 bases remaining between them. Germline CDR1 reads MNHEY; CDR2 reads SMNVEV (reference sequence). This CDR3 has 14 residues. This CDR3 is CASSFGGAYGEQYF. Written as DNA, the CDR3 is TGTGCCAGCAGTTTCGGAGGGGCTTATGGGGAGCAGTACTTC.

A few counts support this clone. The chain recombines TRBV5-1 with TRBJ2-5; 9 bases match TRBD1. The V and J ends lost 0 bases and 5 bases, in that order; junction bases with no gene match: 5. CDR1 SGHRS and CDR2 YFSETQ come from the germline V gene. The CDR3 is made up of 15 amino acids. CDR3 residues: CASSLEGQGSETQYF. DNA of the CDR3: TGCGCCAGCAGCTTGGAGGGACAGGGTTCGGAGACCCAGTACTTC.

The J gene is TRBJ2-5, the V gene TRBV5-5; 7 positions agree with TRBD1. This CDR3 spans 14 amino acids. CDR1 is SGHKS, CDR2 YYEKEE, per germline (reference sequence). Trimming cost V 4 bases and J 5 bases; bases outside gene matches: 8. CDR3 in amino acids: CASSNRQGQETQYF. The CDR3 DNA follows: TGTGCCAGCAGCAATCGACAGGGCCAGGAGACCCAGTACTTC.

The gene calls are TRBV5-1 and TRBJ2-5, with D perhaps TRBD1 (6 bases). Deletions cut 4 bases from V and 2 bases from J, with 12 bases between. This CDR3 is 14 amino acids long. Germline CDR1 reads SGHRS; CDR2 reads YFSETQ. The chain's CDR3 is CASSQQGMQETQYF. CDR3 DNA sequence: TGCGCCAGCAGCCAACAGGGAATGCAAGAGACCCAGTACTTC.

The rearrangement links TRBV5-1 to TRBJ2-7; D may be TRBD2 (5 bases). The CDR3 length is 14 residues. The germline CDR1 and CDR2 sequences are SGHRS and YFSETQ. V gave up 0 bases and J gave up 2 bases, with 9 bases separating them. The CDR3 loop reads CASSLALGTYEQYF. In DNA form, the CDR3 reads TGCGCCAGCAGCTTGGCACTAGGAACCTACGAGCAGTACTTC. Variable domain in full (rest from reference TRBV5-1 and TRBJ2-7): KAGVTQTPRYLIKTRGQQVTLSCSPISGHRSVSWYQQTPGQGLQFLFEYFSETQRNKGNFPGRFSGRQFSNSRSEMNVSTLELGDSALYLCASSLALGTYEQYFGPGTRLTVT.

The chain uses TRBV27 and TRBJ2-2; TRBD2 is a possible D gene (5 bases). CDR3 length: 14 residues. Germline CDR1 MNHEY, CDR2 SMNVEV (reference sequence). V lost 0 bases and J 4 bases, leaving 6 bases between the germline ends. CDR3 sequence: CASSLSAGTGELFF. The CDR3 coding sequence is TGTGCCAGCAGTTTATCGGCGGGCACCGGGGAGCTGTTTTTT.

V gene TRBV5-6 combines with J gene TRBJ2-2; 9 positions agree with TRBD2. Germline CDR1 is SGHDT and CDR2 is YYEEEE. The CDR3 is 15 residues long. The V gene end was trimmed by 4 bases and the J gene end by 2 bases; junction bases not matched to a gene: 3. The CDR3 nucleotides are TGTGCCAGCAGCCCACTAGCGGGTAACACCGGGGAGCTGTTTTTT. The encoded protein is CASSPLAGNTGELFF.

The chain uses TRBV4-3 and TRBJ1-5, with 8 bases identical to TRBD1. This CDR3 has 15 amino acids. Germline trimming cut 0 bases from V and 5 bases from J; bases unmatched to any gene: 3. Germline CDR1 and CDR2: LGHNA and YSLEER. The CDR3: CASSQDRQGYQPQHF. The CDR3 DNA reads TGCGCCAGCAGCCAAGATAGACAGGGGTATCAGCCCCAGCATTTT.

CDR3 region: CASSLIRGRTEAFF. CDR3 in DNA: TGTGCCAGCAGCTTAATCAGGGGCCGCACTGAAGCTTTCTTT. This rearrangement joins TRBV11-2 to TRBJ1-1, with a possible D match to TRBD1 (6 bases). Germline values: CDR1 SGHAT, CDR2 FQNNGV. V was cut by 2 bases and J by 4 bases, with 11 bases left in between. The CDR3 contains 14 residues.

The chain is built from TRBV6-1 and TRBJ1-5; D might be TRBD1 (5 bases). This CDR3 has 13 residues. With 9 bases removed from V and 5 bases from J, the gap between germline ends came to 14 bases. Germline CDR1 reads MNHNS; CDR2 reads SASEGT. The CDR3 loop reads CASTSQGDQPQHF. Here the CDR3 DNA reads TGTGCCAGTACCAGCCAGGGCGATCAGCCCCAGCATTTT.

This chain links TRBV6-1 with TRBJ2-2; D perhaps matches TRBD2 (5 bases). CDR3 length: 13 residues. Germline CDR1 is MNHNS and CDR2 is SASEGT. The V end lost 5 bases, the J end lost 7 bases, and 11 bases lay between the germline ends. In DNA, the CDR3 is TGTGCCAGCAGTCTGGACTGGGGCGGGGAGCTGTTTTTT. This codes for CASSLDWGGELFF.

In its sample, this clone was seen many times. The chain recombines TRBV28 with TRBJ1-2; 7 bases are a match to TRBD1. With 6 bases clipped from V and 7 bases from J, the junction kept 8 bases outside the gene matches. Germline CDR1 is MDHEN and CDR2 is SYDVKM. This CDR3 comprises 13 residues. In DNA form, the CDR3 reads TGTGCCAGCAGAGGACAGGTTGTTAGTGGCTACACCTTC. Translated: CASRGQVVSGYTF.

The rearrangement joins TRBV4-1 to TRBJ2-7; 7 positions agree with TRBD1. V dropped 3 bases and J dropped 0; count of bases not matched to a gene: 8. The CDR3 runs to 16 residues. Germline-derived CDR1 and CDR2 are MGHRA and YSYEKL. The CDR3 coding sequence is TGCGCCAGCAGCCACCGACCGGGACAGAACTCCTACGAGCAGTACTTC. It specifies CASSHRPGQNSYEQYF.

The chain employs TRBV28 and TRBJ2-3, with D perhaps TRBD2 (6 bases). V was clipped by 2 bases and J by 0 bases, with 9 bases between them. The CDR3 contains 15 residues. CDR1 and CDR2 (germline): MDHEN, SYDVKM. The DNA for the CDR3 is TGTGCCAGCAGTTTAACGAGCGGGAGCACAGATACGCAGTATTTT. Protein: CASSLTSGSTDTQYF.

The chain has TRBV19 and TRBJ2-7, with 9 nucleotides matching TRBD1. CDR1 and CDR2 from the germline V gene are LNHDA and SQIVND (reference sequence). Unmatched junction bases numbered 4, after V lost 5 bases and J lost 5 bases. This CDR3 spans 13 amino acids. CDR3 coding DNA: TGTGCCAGTAGTGGGGGACAGGGACACGAGCAGTACTTC. Protein sequence: CASSGGQGHEQYF.

The rearrangement links TRBV18 to TRBJ2-2; 8 nucleotides match TRBD2. The CDR3 runs 16 residues. Trimming at V came to 5 bases and at J to 1 base, leaving 6 bases not matched to a gene. Germline CDR1 is KGHSH and CDR2 is LQKENI. This CDR3 is CASSSKLAENTGELFF. The CDR3, as DNA: TGTGCCAGCTCATCTAAACTAGCGGAGAACACCGGGGAGCTGTTTTTT. Full variable domain (rest looked up from reference TRBV18 and TRBJ2-2): NAGVMQNPRHLVRRRGQEARLRCSPMKGHSHVYWYRQLPEEGLKFMVYLQKENIIDESGMPKERFSAEFPKEGPSILRIQQVVRGDSAAYFCASSSKLAENTGELFFGEGSRLTVL.

The rearrangement links TRBV5-6 to TRBJ2-5, with 7 nucleotides matching TRBD2. CDR1 is SGHDT, CDR2 YYEEEE, per germline. Trimming cost V 1 base and J 2 bases; bases outside gene matches: 2. The CDR3 length is 14 residues. Here the CDR3 DNA reads TGTGCCAGCAGCTTGTGGGGGGGTCAAGAGACCCAGTACTTC. Translating gives CASSLWGGQETQYF.

The gene calls are TRBV15 and TRBJ1-5; weak D call: TRBD1 (6 bases). Trimming shortened V by 1 base and J by 3 bases, and 7 bases separated the two germline ends. CDR1 is LNHNV and CDR2 is YYDKDF in the germline V gene (reference sequence). The CDR3 has 14 residues. The CDR3 sequence: CATSRGTDNQPQHF. In DNA, the CDR3 is TGTGCCACCAGCAGAGGGACAGACAATCAGCCCCAGCATTTT.

This chain links TRBV11-2 with TRBJ1-6; D not resolved. Germline-derived CDR1 and CDR2 are SGHAT and FQNNGV. Trimming removed 5 bases at V and 7 bases at J, with 9 bases between. This CDR3 region has 13 residues. The CDR3 region is CASSPRHNSPLHF. CDR3 nucleotides: TGTGCCAGCAGCCCCCGACACAATTCACCCCTCCACTTT.

The chain is built from TRBV5-1 and TRBJ1-1, with D possibly being TRBD1 (6 bases). The V and J ends lost 3 bases and 1 base respectively, with 13 bases between them. The CDR3 loop spans 15 amino acids. Germline V gene data show CDR1 as SGHRS and CDR2 as YFSETQ. This chain's CDR3 is CASSSGGAKNTEAFF. The CDR3 nucleotides read TGCGCCAGCAGCTCGGGGGGCGCGAAGAACACTGAAGCTTTCTTT.

This clone was found a few times. The chain joins TRBV14 to TRBJ2-1; maybe TRBD2 (5 bases). The V gene's germline CDR1 is SGHDN and CDR2 FVKESK. Trimming removed 4 bases from V and 10 bases from J, with 20 bases in between. This CDR3 has 15 amino acids. In DNA form, the CDR3 reads TGTGCCAGCAGCCTTGCACGGGGTTATTCGTGGGAGCAGTTCTTC. Translated, it gives CASSLARGYSWEQFF.

V is TRBV5-1 and J is TRBJ1-1; possibly TRBD1 for D (6 bases). The V end lost 6 bases, the J end lost 4 bases, and 16 bases lay between the germline ends. CDR1 is SGHRS, CDR2 YFSETQ, per germline. This CDR3 is 14 amino acids long. This CDR3 is CASKTAGERTEAFF. CDR3 DNA: TGCGCCAGCAAAACGGCAGGGGAGCGCACTGAAGCTTTCTTT.

The V call is TRBV6-1, the J call TRBJ2-2; D gene uncertain. V lost 2 bases, J lost 5 bases, and 9 bases lay in between. The CDR3 covers 14 residues. The germline V gene encodes CDR1 MNHNS and CDR2 SASEGT. Here the CDR3 reads CASSELEVTGELFF. CDR3 nucleotide sequence: TGTGCCAGCAGTGAACTAGAGGTTACCGGGGAGCTGTTTTTT.

V is TRBV11-2 and J is TRBJ2-3, with 8 bases matching TRBD2. The germline CDR1 and CDR2 sequences are SGHAT and FQNNGV. The CDR3 sequence is 15 residues long. V lost 0 bases, J lost 2 bases, and 1 base stayed unmatched. The chain's CDR3 is CASSLDGGATDTQYF. CDR3 DNA sequence: TGTGCCAGCAGCTTAGACGGGGGGGCCACAGATACGCAGTATTTT.

The rearrangement links TRBV2 to TRBJ2-3; tentatively, D is TRBD1 (5 bases). Germline assignment: CDR1 SNHLY and CDR2 FYNNEI. The V end lost 6 bases, the J end lost 0 bases, and 7 bases lay between the germline ends. This CDR3 is built from 13 residues. The CDR3 protein is CASSRASTDTQYF. The CDR3 nucleotides are TGTGCCAGCAGCAGGGCTAGCACAGATACGCAGTATTTT.